This TCR beta chain was recovered during a study of CD8 T cell repertoires and HIV-1 epitope variants. Study as a whole: Twenty-five autologous and known Gag and Nef epitope variant peptides each stimulated T cells separately. 1M T cells were kept uncultured as a baseline. Tested: three Gag epitope families, Nef HW9 and YT9.

Germline lookup yields CDR1 MGHRA and CDR2 YSYEKL. The CDR3 runs to 15 residues. The method was immunoSEQ multiplex PCR; TCRdb's version includes in-frame clones alone and lacks a portion of them. The top ten clones hold less than 50% of a sample with 5,200 or so clones, around 66% of them seen once. Concerning this clone itself: Its antigen remains unknown. An end of the junction differs from the germline gene, which may be a read error.

The source is a male donor with HIV. The sequenced material came from cultured CD8+ T cells derived from PBMCs. This chain joins TRBV4-1 and TRBJ1-5, with D unresolved. CDR3 sequence reads: CASSEEWGLNQPQHF. CDR3 coding DNA: TGCGCCAGCAGCGAAGAATGGGGATTAAATCAGCCCCAGCATTTT.